These 29 T cell receptor beta chains came from one sample sequenced in a study of Ad26.COV2.S vaccination and SARS-CoV-2 variants. Treatment: roughly 20 received Ad26.COV2.S at low or high dose, single or two shots; roughly five received placebo; per-sample allocation not given. Day 63 after the first injection of vaccine or placebo was the sampling time. Assay: immunoSEQ multiplex PCR; the TCRdb copy retains only in-frame clones and omits some. The sample records 400,000 to 450,000 clones, roughly 90% being singletons. Sequences were derived from peripheral blood, sampled in a trial of Ad26.COV2.S vaccine versus placebo. Receptors originate from a person between 18 and 65 years old who received the Ad26.COV2.S COVID-19 vaccine or a placebo.

The genes are TRBV11-2 and TRBJ1-1; 7 bases align to TRBD1. The CDR3 runs 13 residues. Germline V CDR1 and CDR2: SGHAT, FQNNGV. The junction had 7 bases not matched to a gene; V was cut back by 5 bases and J by 7 bases. The DNA for the CDR3 is TGTGCCAGCAGCCTAAACAGGGGTGGTGAAGCTTTCTTT. Its translation is CASSLNRGGEAFF.

The chain joins TRBV30 to TRBJ2-5, with 9 bases identical to TRBD1. Germline V gene data show CDR1 as GTSNPN and CDR2 as SVGIG (reference sequence). After removal of 4 bases from V and 5 bases from J, the junction contained 8 bases not matched to a gene. CDR3 length equals 14 residues. CDR3 protein: CAWTDRGFGETQYF. The CDR3 nucleotides are TGTGCCTGGACGGACAGGGGTTTTGGGGAGACCCAGTACTTC. Full variable domain (missing parts from reference TRBV30 and TRBJ2-5): SQTIHQWPATLVQPVGSPLSLECTVEGTSNPNLYWYRQAAGRGLQLLFYSVGIGQISSEVPQNLSASRPQDRQFILSSKKLLLSDSGFYLCAWTDRGFGETQYFGPGTRLLVL.

The rearrangement uses TRBV5-4 and TRBJ1-4; 7 nucleotides agree with TRBD1. The trim removed 4 bases at V and 8 bases at J, leaving 14 bases unmatched. CDR1 and CDR2 (germline): SGHNT, YYREEE (reference sequence). There are 16 residues in the CDR3. CDR3 amino acids: CASSQRQGGTREKLFF. The DNA for the CDR3 is TGTGCCAGCAGCCAAAGACAGGGCGGGACTCGGGAAAAACTGTTTTTT.

The chain carries TRBV19 and TRBJ2-2; possible D gene TRBD1, 6 bases. Trimming took 7 bases from V and 4 from J, leaving 13 bases between them. CDR3 length: 14 amino acids. Germline CDR1 is LNHDA and CDR2 is SQIVND (reference sequence). In nucleotides, the CDR3 is TGTGCCAGTAATGCAGGGACAATCACCGGGGAGCTGTTTTTT. It codes for CASNAGTITGELFF.

Details on this clone: This specimen includes other DNA sequences encoding the same CDR3. J is TRBJ2-7 and V is TRBV7-2; D is perhaps TRBD2 (5 bases). Trimming pared 4 bases from V and 0 bases from J, leaving 7 bases between. The CDR3 has 13 residues. Germline values: CDR1 SGHTA, CDR2 FQGNSA. The DNA of the CDR3 is TGTGCCAGCAGCTCTGGACTCTCCTACGAGCAGTACTTC. Protein product: CASSSGLSYEQYF.

Details on this clone: The junction shows a germline mismatch at one end, possibly a read error. The chain uses TRBV6-1 and TRBJ1-1, with 7 positions matching TRBD1. The germline V gene encodes CDR1 MNHNS and CDR2 SASEGT. The CDR3 has 14 amino acids. The DNA for the CDR3 is TGTGCCAGCAATGAAGGGGGCTTGAACACTGAAGCTTTCTTT. Amino acid sequence: CASNEGGLNTEAFF.

The V call is TRBV6-5, the J call TRBJ1-4; D is unclear. The CDR3 contains 14 residues. Between the trimmed V and J ends, which lost 6 bases and 5 bases, there was a span of 13 bases. Looked up from germline, CDR1 is MNHEY and CDR2 is SVGAGI. This CDR3 is CASRSALLNEKLFF. The CDR3 DNA sequence: TGTGCCAGCAGATCAGCGTTACTGAATGAAAAACTGTTTTTT.

This chain joins TRBV18 and TRBJ1-4; the match to TRBD1 covers 9 bases. V lost 3 bases and J lost 6; bases outside the gene matches: 5. The germline V gene has CDR1 KGHSH and CDR2 LQKENI. This CDR3 comprises 15 residues. The CDR3 here is CASSPNRGLDEKLFF. CDR3 DNA sequence: TGTGCCAGCTCACCTAACAGGGGGCTTGATGAAAAACTGTTTTTT.

The gene calls are TRBV5-6 and TRBJ2-4, with D perhaps matching TRBD1 (5 bases). Germline V gene sequence: CDR1 SGHDT, CDR2 YYEEEE. The CDR3 covers 16 residues. Trimming stripped 0 bases from V and 1 base from J, with 11 bases between. For the CDR3, the DNA is TGTGCCAGCAGCTTGGATCTAGGGGCGGCCAAAAACATTCAGTACTTC. Its protein product is CASSLDLGAAKNIQYF.

The V and J genes are TRBV6-5 and TRBJ1-2; D is unclear. The CDR3 consists of 13 residues. V lost 0 bases and J 4 bases, leaving 6 bases between the germline ends. Germline loops: CDR1 MNHEY, CDR2 SVGAGI. CDR3 in amino acids: CASSYSLRYGYTF. The CDR3 nucleotides are TGTGCCAGCAGTTACTCTTTGCGCTATGGCTACACCTTC.

The chain couples TRBV18 to TRBJ2-1; D is unclear. From germline, CDR1 is KGHSH and CDR2 LQKENI. CDR3 length: 14 residues. Trimming took 2 bases from V and 5 from J, leaving 10 bases between them. CDR3 sequence reads: CASSPVAVNNEQFF. CDR3 DNA sequence: TGTGCCAGCTCACCAGTGGCAGTAAACAATGAGCAGTTCTTC.

This clone was found many times. The chain employs TRBV28 and TRBJ1-6; unclear D gene. The ends were cut back, 8 bases at V and 0 bases at J, with 11 bases in the middle. The CDR3 contains 15 residues. Germline loops: CDR1 MDHEN, CDR2 SYDVKM. This CDR3 reads CASWMGSSYNSPLHF. CDR3 coding DNA: TGTGCCAGCTGGATGGGGAGCTCCTATAATTCACCCCTCCACTTT.

J is TRBJ2-7 and V is TRBV7-2; no clear D. Trimming took off 4 bases at V and 3 bases at J, with 10 bases between the two ends. The germline CDR1 and CDR2 sequences are SGHTA and FQGNSA. The CDR3 covers 13 residues. For the CDR3, the DNA is TGTGCCAGCAGCTACCCCAATAACTACGAGCAGTACTTC. Translated, it gives CASSYPNNYEQYF. Combining the CDR3 with reference TRBV7-2 and TRBJ2-7 gives the whole variable domain GAGVSQSPSNKVTEKGKDVELRCDPISGHTALYWYRQSLGQGLEFLIYFQGNSAPDKSGLPSDRFSAERTGGSVSTLTIQRTQQEDSAVYLCASSYPNNYEQYFGPGTRLTVT.

The count of this clone is one. In DNA, the CDR3 is TGCGCCAGCAGCTTGGTGGGGATTGGTAGCGGGGACTACGAGCAGTACTTC. This encodes CASSLVGIGSGDYEQYF. The V gene is TRBV5-1, the J gene TRBJ2-7; 8 bases match TRBD2. Looked up from germline, CDR1 is SGHRS and CDR2 is YFSETQ. The V and J ends lost 0 bases and 3 bases, in that order; junction bases with no gene match: 11. The CDR3 is 17 residues long.

J is TRBJ2-4 and V is TRBV19, with a possible D match to TRBD1 (5 bases). V dropped 3 bases and J dropped 1 base, with 10 bases sitting between them. CDR1 is LNHDA and CDR2 is SQIVND in the germline V gene (reference sequence). The CDR3 extends over 15 amino acids. The CDR3 sequence: CASSIQGSAKNIQYF. The CDR3 DNA is TGTGCCAGTAGTATTCAGGGTTCGGCCAAAAACATTCAGTACTTC.

This chain connects TRBV2 to TRBJ2-7; 8 bases line up with TRBD2. The V gene end was trimmed by 3 bases and the J gene end by 6 bases; junction bases not matched to a gene: 7. The germline CDR1 and CDR2 sequences are SNHLY and FYNNEI. This CDR3 has 14 amino acids. Here the CDR3 DNA reads TGTGCCAGCAGTGATGGCGGGGGGCAGCTCGAGCAGTACTTC. It yields the protein CASSDGGGQLEQYF.

This rearrangement joins TRBV27 to TRBJ1-6; D call uncertain. Trimming removed 10 bases at V and 7 bases at J, with 17 bases between. The V gene's germline CDR1 is MNHEY and CDR2 SMNVEV (reference sequence). This CDR3 has 14 amino acids. Here the CDR3 DNA reads TGTGCCACCTCGCCCCCAGGTATCAATTCACCCCTCCACTTT. Residues: CATSPPGINSPLHF.

The gene calls are TRBV7-2 and TRBJ2-1; 11 bases match TRBD1. Trimming cost V 3 bases and J 6 bases; bases outside gene matches: 10. The CDR3 loop spans 17 amino acids. CDR1 and CDR2 (germline): SGHTA, FQGNSA. The CDR3 DNA follows: TGTGCCAGCAGCTTGCAAATCCGGGACAGGGGGGGCAATGAGCAGTTCTTC. Its protein is CASSLQIRDRGGNEQFF. The whole variable domain, filled in from reference TRBV7-2 and TRBJ2-1, reads GAGVSQSPSNKVTEKGKDVELRCDPISGHTALYWYRQSLGQGLEFLIYFQGNSAPDKSGLPSDRFSAERTGGSVSTLTIQRTQQEDSAVYLCASSLQIRDRGGNEQFFGPGTRLTVL.

This chain joins TRBV5-1 and TRBJ2-5, with 9 positions matching TRBD2. The CDR3 has 14 amino acids. J lost 4 bases, V lost 5 bases, and 6 bases had no gene match. Germline CDR1 SGHRS, CDR2 YFSETQ. The CDR3 region is CASRRLAGTETQYF. Written as DNA, the CDR3 is TGCGCCAGCAGGCGGCTAGCGGGGACAGAGACCCAGTACTTC.

J is TRBJ2-3 and V is TRBV9; 8 nucleotides match TRBD2. V trimming: 2 bases; J trimming: 4 bases; junction bases outside the gene matches: 6. The germline gives CDR1 SGDLS, CDR2 YYNGEE. This CDR3 has 15 residues. CDR3 bases: TGTGCCAGCAGCGTGGCGGGACTAGGGGCAGATACGCAGTATTTT. As protein: CASSVAGLGADTQYF.

This chain links TRBV15 with TRBJ1-1; the D is unclear. Trimming removed 3 bases from V and 11 bases from J, with 19 bases in between. This CDR3 has 14 residues. Germline V gene sequence: CDR1 LNHNV, CDR2 YYDKDF (reference sequence). The CDR3 bases are TGTGCCACCAGCAGCCCAAACACAGTTTTAGGGGCTTTCTTT. This translates into CATSSPNTVLGAFF.

This chain uses TRBV9 with TRBJ2-2, with 11 bases lining up with TRBD2. In germline, CDR1 is SGDLS, CDR2 YYNGEE. The CDR3 has 15 amino acids. J lost 6 bases, V lost 5 bases, and 6 bases had no gene match. The CDR3 bases are TGTGCCAGCAGGGACCGACTAGCGGGGTCCGGGGAGCTGTTTTTT. This translates into CASRDRLAGSGELFF.

V and J are TRBV13 and TRBJ1-1; TRBD1 is a possible D gene (5 bases). Between the trimmed V and J ends, which lost 5 bases and 5 bases, there was a span of 21 bases. The CDR3 spans 16 residues. Germline lookup yields CDR1 PRHDT and CDR2 FYEKMQ (reference sequence). In DNA form, the CDR3 reads TGTGCCAGCAGCCCGGGCAGGGTTGGGAGTAAGACTGAAGCTTTCTTT. Translation: CASSPGRVGSKTEAFF. The complete variable domain, with remaining parts taken from reference TRBV13 and TRBJ1-1, reads AAGVIQSPRHLIKEKRETATLKCYPIPRHDTVYWYQQGPGQDPQFLISFYEKMQSDKGSIPDRFSAQQFSDYHSELNMSSLELGDSALYFCASSPGRVGSKTEAFFGQGTRLTVV.

The CDR3 protein is CASSPKRPLTGNEQFF. The CDR3 region has the DNA TGTGCCAGCAGCCCGAAGCGGCCCCTCACGGGCAATGAGCAGTTCTTC. The genes are TRBV3-1 (or the pseudogene TRBV3-2) and TRBJ2-1; D perhaps matches TRBD2 (5 bases). Between the trimmed V and J ends, which lost 4 bases and 6 bases, there was a span of 19 bases. Germline-derived CDR1 and CDR2 are LGHDT and YNNKEL (reference sequence). The CDR3 loop spans 16 amino acids.

The chain joins TRBV15 to TRBJ1-4, with 7 bases lining up with TRBD1. Germline trimming cut 1 base from V and 0 bases from J; bases unmatched to any gene: 8. Germline CDR1 LNHNV, CDR2 YYDKDF (reference sequence). The CDR3 is 18 amino acids. For the CDR3, the DNA is TGTGCCACCAGCAGAGGAACTTACGGACAGGCAACTAATGAAAAACTGTTTTTT. It yields the protein CATSRGTYGQATNEKLFF.

Only one count was recorded for this clone. This chain uses TRBV18 with TRBJ2-7; 7 bases fit TRBD1. Germline CDR1 KGHSH, CDR2 LQKENI. The V gene end was trimmed by 5 bases and the J gene end by 5 bases; junction bases not matched to a gene: 6. This CDR3 contains 13 residues. CDR3 sequence reads: CASSLGQNNEQYF. The CDR3 DNA sequence: TGTGCCAGCTCATTGGGACAGAACAACGAGCAGTACTTC.

The chain has TRBV6-5 and TRBJ1-1, with D unresolved. This CDR3 contains 14 residues. The V end lost 5 bases, the J end lost 4 bases, and 14 bases lay between the germline ends. Germline lookup yields CDR1 MNHEY and CDR2 SVGAGI. CDR3 residues: CASSPRRGVTEAFF. DNA for the CDR3: TGTGCCAGCAGTCCACGTCGGGGAGTCACTGAAGCTTTCTTT.

This clone was observed a handful of times. This sequence joins TRBV5-5 and TRBJ1-5, with D hard to call. V lost 1 base and J lost 7, with 15 bases in between. This CDR3 has 15 residues. Germline assignment: CDR1 SGHKS and CDR2 YYEKEE (reference sequence). This CDR3 reads CASSLLLVAGQPQHF. The CDR3 bases are TGTGCCAGCAGCTTGCTGCTAGTCGCGGGACAGCCCCAGCATTTT.

The chain links TRBV6-2 or TRBV6-3 to TRBJ1-1; 9 nucleotides align to TRBD1. V shed 3 bases, J shed 1 base, and the junction held 6 bases outside the gene matches. The CDR3 totals 16 residues. CDR1 is MNHEY, CDR2 SVGEGT, per germline. Written as DNA, the CDR3 is TGTGCCAGCAGTTATTGGGGACAGGGCGGGAACACTGAAGCTTTCTTT. Encoded protein: CASSYWGQGGNTEAFF.